These 7 T cell receptor beta chains were sequenced from one sample in a study of early T cells in non-severe SARS-CoV-2 infection. TCRdb reprocessed the 5' RACE reads with MiXCR, giving one entry per CDR3 protein. In the table there are fewer than 85,000 distinct CDR3 sequences, roughly 15% of which are singletons. The specimen comprised whole blood, sampled at baseline. The receptors originated from an adult who was a healthcare worker with PCR-confirmed SARS-CoV-2 infection or an uninfected control (not recorded which).

This clonotype turned up a few times. The chain links TRBV6-2 or TRBV6-3 to TRBJ2-7; 8 positions match TRBD2. Germline-derived CDR1 and CDR2 are MNHEY and SVGEGT. The CDR3 loop spans 16 amino acids. V dropped 0 bases and J dropped 5; count of bases not matched to a gene: 9. The DNA for the CDR3 is TGTGCCAGCAGTTACTCCGGTAGCGGGATGGGGGACGAGCAGTACTTC. Translation: CASSYSGSGMGDEQYF.

The chain joins TRBV18 to TRBJ2-1; no clear D gene. This CDR3 comprises 10 residues. Trimming took off 8 bases at V and 4 bases at J, with 3 bases between the two ends. The germline gives CDR1 KGHSH, CDR2 LQKENI. The chain's CDR3 is CASAYNEQFF. CDR3 nucleotides: TGTGCCAGCGCGTACAATGAGCAGTTCTTC.

This clonotype was seen more than once but under ten times. The chain uses TRBV20-1 and TRBJ2-5; no clear D. The length of the CDR3 is 11 residues. V dropped 6 bases and J dropped 5 bases, with 10 bases sitting between them. Germline assignment: CDR1 DFQATT and CDR2 SNEGSKA (reference sequence). CDR3 in amino acids: CSARPWETQYF. The CDR3 nucleotides are TGCAGTGCCAGACCTTGGGAGACCCAGTACTTC.

This chain connects TRBV11-2 to TRBJ2-4; 7 positions agree with TRBD2. Germline assignment: CDR1 SGHAT and CDR2 FQNNGV. The junction had 7 bases not matched to a gene; V was cut back by 5 bases and J by 3 bases. The CDR3 extends over 15 amino acids. The CDR3 loop is CASSPRLAGKNIQYF. The CDR3, as DNA: TGTGCCAGCAGCCCCCGACTAGCCGGCAAAAACATTCAGTACTTC.

V and J are TRBV10-2 and TRBJ2-2; the match to TRBD2 covers 13 bases. The CDR3 consists of 19 residues. In germline, CDR1 is WSHSY, CDR2 SAAADI. Trimming at V came to 6 bases and at J to 4 bases, leaving 14 bases not matched to a gene. In DNA, the CDR3 is TGCGCCAGCAGGGACCCGACTAGCGGGAGGCCCCGAGGCACCGGGGAGCTGTTTTTT. This translates into CASRDPTSGRPRGTGELFF.

This clonotype was picked up many times. The chain combines TRBV28 with TRBJ2-1; 10 bases match TRBD1. Germline V gene sequence: CDR1 MDHEN, CDR2 SYDVKM. The CDR3 is 15 amino acids. V shed 6 bases and J 4 bases; nucleotides not matched to a gene: 6. The DNA for the CDR3 is TGTGCCAGCAGGCCCGGGACAGGGGTGTACAATGAGCAGTTCTTC. Translated, it gives CASRPGTGVYNEQFF.

This clonotype occurred many times. The rearrangement links TRBV7-9 to TRBJ2-7; the D gene is possibly TRBD2 (6 bases). The V end was cut by 3 bases, the J end by 1 base, with 7 bases between. CDR1 is SEHNR and CDR2 is FQNEAQ in the germline V gene (reference sequence). The CDR3 loop spans 13 amino acids. CDR3 region: CASSLDYSYEQYF. DNA of the CDR3: TGTGCCAGCAGCTTGGACTATTCCTACGAGCAGTACTTC.